Presented here are 11 T cell receptor beta chains from one specimen sequenced in a study of OX40 agonist ivuxolimab in advanced cancers. Generated by immunoSEQ multiplex PCR, the TCRdb table keeps only in-frame clones and is missing some. The data hold around 50,000 clones, with approximately 88% observed a single time. The material sequenced was CD4+ or CD8+ T cells sorted from blood, taken in a trial of the OX40 agonist ivuxolimab. These receptors were taken from an adult with an advanced solid tumor such as melanoma, head and neck, liver or kidney cancer.

To note about this clone: At one end the junction does not follow the germline gene, possibly because of a read error. The chain links TRBV7-3 to TRBJ2-1; D perhaps matches TRBD2 (5 bases). Per germline, CDR1 SGHTA and CDR2 FQGTGA. The CDR3 covers 14 residues. CDR3 residues: CASSYFGSNNEQFF. The CDR3 nucleotides read TGTGCCAGCAGCTACTTTGGGAGCAACAATGAACAGTTCTTC. The whole variable domain, filled in from reference TRBV7-3 and TRBJ2-1, reads GAGVSQTPSNKVTEKGKYVELRCDPISGHTALYWYRQSLGQGPEFLIYFQGTGAADDSGLPNDRFFAVRPEGSVSTLKIQRTERGDSAVYLCASSYFGSNNEQFFGPGTRLTVL.

This clone appeared a single time. The chain carries TRBV5-1 and TRBJ2-5; 12 bases fit TRBD1. The assigned J gene may be wrong: the sequence end matches TRBJ2-7 better. The CDR3 runs to 15 residues. Germline V CDR1 and CDR2: SGHRS, YFSETQ. CDR3 in amino acids: CASSWGQGAGYEQYF. In nucleotides, the CDR3 is TGCGCCAGCAGCTGGGGACAGGGGGCAGGTTACGAGCAGTACTTC.

J is TRBJ2-3 and V is TRBV5-1; weak D call: TRBD2 (6 bases). Per germline, CDR1 SGHRS and CDR2 YFSETQ. This CDR3 is built from 16 residues. Trimming removed 5 bases from V and 2 bases from J, with 18 bases in between. DNA for the CDR3: TGCGCCAGCAGTTCCCGGGGGTACCCCTCCACAGATACGCAGTATTTT. This gives the protein CASSSRGYPSTDTQYF.

This clone was counted only a few times. This chain's CDR3 is CASSWTGEANGELFF. Written as DNA, the CDR3 is TGCGCCAGCAGCTGGACTGGGGAGGCCAACGGGGAGCTGTTTTTT. This rearrangement joins TRBV5-1 to TRBJ2-2; tentatively, D is TRBD2 (6 bases). Germline-derived CDR1 and CDR2 are SGHRS and YFSETQ. V was shortened by 3 bases and J by 7 bases, with 16 bases between the two germline ends. The CDR3 totals 15 residues.

The rearrangement links TRBV5-5 to TRBJ2-7; no clear D. Trimming left V 4 bases short and J 2 bases short, with 16 bases between. Per germline, CDR1 SGHKS and CDR2 YYEKEE (reference sequence). This CDR3 has 15 residues. CDR3 amino acids: CASSQTPVGTYEQYF. Written as DNA, the CDR3 is TGTGCCAGCAGCCAAACCCCGGTAGGGACCTACGAGCAGTACTTC. The variable domain in full, with the rest retrieved from reference TRBV5-5 and TRBJ2-7, is DAGVTQSPTHLIKTRGQQVTLRCSPISGHKSVSWYQQVLGQGPQFIFQYYEKEERGRGNFPDRFSARQFPNYSSELNVNALLLGDSALYLCASSQTPVGTYEQYFGPGTRLTVT.

The chain carries TRBV5-4 and TRBJ2-5, with D unclear. The V end was cut by 4 bases, the J end by 5 bases, with 9 bases between. The CDR3 loop spans 12 amino acids. The V gene's germline CDR1 is SGHNT and CDR2 YYREEE (reference sequence). The CDR3 DNA sequence: TGTGCCAGCAGCACATATCGGGAGACCCAGTACTTC. As protein: CASSTYRETQYF.

The chain uses TRBV5-1 and TRBJ1-2, with 7 bases fitting TRBD1. The CDR3 contains 14 residues. Germline V gives CDR1 SGHRS, CDR2 YFSETQ. The junction had 2 bases not matched to a gene; V was cut back by 3 bases and J by 0 bases. In DNA, the CDR3 is TGCGCCAGCAGCTGGGGGACAGCTAACTATGGCTACACCTTC. Translating it yields CASSWGTANYGYTF.

This chain joins TRBV5-1 and TRBJ2-7; a weak D match, TRBD2 (6 bases). CDR1 and CDR2 (germline): SGHRS, YFSETQ. Trimming took 4 bases from V and 5 from J, leaving 13 bases between them. This CDR3 comprises 13 residues. The CDR3 nucleotides are TGCGCCAGCAGCGGAAGGACGGGAGACGAGCAGTACTTC. Protein: CASSGRTGDEQYF.

V usage is TRBV6-5 and J usage is TRBJ2-3; 10 nucleotides agree with TRBD2. Germline-derived CDR1 and CDR2 are MNHEY and SVGAGI. The CDR3 spans 15 residues. The V and J ends lost 4 bases and 3 bases, in that order; junction bases with no gene match: 4. In DNA form, the CDR3 reads TGTGCCAGCAGTTTGGTACTAGCGGGGACAGATACGCAGTATTTT. Its protein is CASSLVLAGTDTQYF.

In this sample, this clone turned up a few times. The chain couples TRBV5-1 to TRBJ1-4; D ambiguous. The CDR3 has 15 residues. The germline V gene has CDR1 SGHRS and CDR2 YFSETQ. Trimming took 3 bases from V and 0 from J, leaving 9 bases between them. CDR3 in amino acids: CASSYNSATNEKLFF. CDR3 coding DNA: TGCGCCAGCAGCTATAACAGTGCAACTAATGAAAAACTGTTTTTT. Looking up the rest from reference TRBV5-1 and TRBJ1-4 gives the full variable domain: KAGVTQTPRYLIKTRGQQVTLSCSPISGHRSVSWYQQTPGQGLQFLFEYFSETQRNKGNFPGRFSGRQFSNSRSEMNVSTLELGDSALYLCASSYNSATNEKLFFGSGTQLSVL.

The V call is TRBV5-1, the J call TRBJ2-1, with unresolved D. Germline V gene lookup returns CDR1 SGHRS and CDR2 YFSETQ. The ends were cut back, 5 bases at V and 6 bases at J, with 18 bases in the middle. This CDR3 is 15 amino acids long. The chain's CDR3 is CASSPLVGSGNEQFF. The CDR3 DNA follows: TGCGCCAGCAGTCCCTTGGTCGGCAGTGGCAATGAGCAGTTCTTC.